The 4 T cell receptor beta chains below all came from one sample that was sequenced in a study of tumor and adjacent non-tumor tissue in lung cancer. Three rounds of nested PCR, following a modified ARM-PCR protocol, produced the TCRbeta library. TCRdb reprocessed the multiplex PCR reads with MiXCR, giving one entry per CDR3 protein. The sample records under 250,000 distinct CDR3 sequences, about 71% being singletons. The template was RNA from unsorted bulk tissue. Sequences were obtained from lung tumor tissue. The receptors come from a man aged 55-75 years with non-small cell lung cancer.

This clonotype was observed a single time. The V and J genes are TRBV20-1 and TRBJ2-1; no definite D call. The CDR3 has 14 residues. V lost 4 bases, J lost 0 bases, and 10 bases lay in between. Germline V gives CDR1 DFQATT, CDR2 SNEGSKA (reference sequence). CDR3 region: CSAKVRNSYNEQFF. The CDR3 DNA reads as TGCAGTGCTAAAGTGCGGAACTCCTACAATGAGCAGTTCTTC.

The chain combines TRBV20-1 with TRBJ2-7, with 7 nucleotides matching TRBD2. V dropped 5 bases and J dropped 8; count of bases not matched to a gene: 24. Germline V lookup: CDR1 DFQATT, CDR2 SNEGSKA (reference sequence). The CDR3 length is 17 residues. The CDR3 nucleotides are TGCAGTGCTTCTACACCCTCCCCATCCGGGAGGCGGAACAAGCAGTACTTC. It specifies CSASTPSPSGRRNKQYF.

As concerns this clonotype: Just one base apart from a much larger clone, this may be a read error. Written as DNA, the CDR3 is TGTGCCAACAGCTTAGAGGCGTTCAATGAGCAGTTCTTC. Protein product: CANSLEAFNEQFF. The chain uses TRBV11-2 and TRBJ2-1; D remains unclear. The CDR3 is 13 residues long. Germline V gene lookup returns CDR1 SGHAT and CDR2 FQNNGV.

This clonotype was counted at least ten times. The CDR3 loop reads CSATPPGQTKAGDTF. The CDR3 DNA reads TGCAGTGCTACGCCCCCCGGACAGACCAAAGCCGGGGACACCTTC. The chain couples TRBV20-1 to TRBJ1-2; a possible D gene is TRBD1 (6 bases). CDR1 and CDR2 from the germline V gene are DFQATT and SNEGSKA (reference sequence). V dropped 4 bases and J dropped 12 bases, with 27 bases sitting between them. The CDR3 is made up of 15 amino acids.